Listed below are T cell receptor beta chains from one sample, sequenced in a study of T cells after yellow fever vaccination. TCRdb reprocessed the 5' RACE reads via MiXCR and lists one record per CDR3 protein. The table includes hundreds of thousands of distinct CDR3 sequences, around an eighth detected once. This material consisted of PBMCs, taken on the day of the yellow fever booster vaccination. The receptors originated from a man in his thirties or forties who received the YFV17D yellow fever vaccine. Each CDR3 is given with its conserved first and last residue. A D gene is named only where the DNA matches it firmly. Clone size is given for some rows only: seen once, a few or many times, or a class if the clone is expanded.

CASSATGGWEQYF	TGCGCCAGCAGCGCGACAGGGGGCTGGGAGCAGTACTTC	TRBV5-1	TRBJ2-7	TRBD1	few
CASSVERGTSGYNEQFF	TGTGCCAGCAGCGTAGAACGGGGCACCTCCGGATACAATGAGCAGTTCTTC	TRBV9	TRBJ2-1	.	.
CASSIPGTGVYEQYF	TGTGCCAGCAGCATCCCCGGGACAGGGGTTTACGAGCAGTACTTC	TRBV7-9	TRBJ2-7	TRBD1	many
CSVKDSYEQYF	TGCAGCGTTAAGGACTCCTACGAGCAGTACTTC	TRBV29-1	TRBJ2-7	.	.
CASFPGGGSYEQYF	TGTGCCAGCTTTCCGGGCGGAGGCTCCTACGAGCAGTACTTC	TRBV7-2	TRBJ2-7	.	.
CASSADRPWVYNEQFF	TGTGCCAGCAGCGCGGACCGACCCTGGGTCTACAATGAGCAGTTCTTC	TRBV11-2	TRBJ2-1	.	few
CASSLGSGELFF	TGTGCCAGCAGCTTAGGGTCCGGGGAGCTGTTTTTT	TRBV7-2	TRBJ2-2	.	many
CASSGPTREGLYIQYF	TGTGCCAGCAGTGGGCCGACCCGGGAGGGCCTTTACATTCAGTACTTC	TRBV28	TRBJ2-4	TRBD2	few
CASSPGNRRGELFF	TGTGCCAGCAGCCCCGGGAATCGGAGAGGGGAGCTGTTTTTT	TRBV2	TRBJ2-2	.	few
CSARDLRTGFDEQYF	TGCAGTGCTAGAGATCTTAGGACAGGGTTCGACGAGCAGTACTTC	TRBV20-1	TRBJ2-7	TRBD1	.
CASTGSRLRSEETQYF	TGTGCCAGCACCGGTTCAAGACTTAGGTCCGAAGAGACCCAGTACTTC	TRBV7-8	TRBJ2-5	.	many
CASSLVASGRTDTQYF	TGTGCCAGCAGCTTAGTGGCTAGCGGGAGAACAGATACGCAGTATTTT	TRBV7-2	TRBJ2-3	TRBD2	few
CASSLSRGRAYEQYF	TGTGCCAGCAGCTTAAGTCGGGGGAGGGCCTACGAGCAGTACTTC	TRBV11-2	TRBJ2-7	TRBD2	many
CASTPPNDEQYF	TGTGCCAGCACCCCCCCAAACGACGAGCAGTACTTC	TRBV7-2	TRBJ2-7	.	.
CASRRASRGRAEAFF	TGTGCCAGCAGAAGGGCAAGCAGGGGTAGGGCTGAAGCTTTCTTT	TRBV6-1	TRBJ1-1	.	few
CSARDPGQGSTDTQYF	TGCAGTGCTAGAGATCCGGGACAGGGAAGCACAGATACGCAGTATTTT	TRBV20-1	TRBJ2-3	TRBD1	few
CASSLYHEQYF	TGTGCCAGCAGCTTATACCACGAGCAGTACTTC	TRBV7-2	TRBJ2-7	.	many
CASSLAWPGPYEQYF	TGTGCCAGCAGCTTGGCGTGGCCCGGCCCGTACGAGCAGTACTTC	TRBV11-2	TRBJ2-7	.	.
CSAKDSYSNQPQHF	TGCAGTGCAAAGGACAGCTATAGCAATCAGCCCCAGCATTTT	TRBV20-1	TRBJ1-5	.	.
CASSYSAGFTDTQYF	TGTGCCAGCAGTTACAGCGCGGGGTTCACAGATACGCAGTATTTT	TRBV27	TRBJ2-3	.	few
CATSTLANEQFF	TGTGCCACCAGCACACTAGCAAATGAGCAGTTCTTC	TRBV24-1	TRBJ2-1	.	.
CAIKGALRGETQYF	TGTGCCATCAAAGGCGCTCTAAGGGGAGAGACCCAGTACTTC	TRBV10-3	TRBJ2-5	.	few